This is a list of T cell receptor beta chains from one sample in a study of the immune and genomic landscape of osteosarcoma. Produced via immunoSEQ multiplex PCR; TCRdb's table is partial and in-frame only. The repertoire consists of over a thousand clones, with about 80% occurring once and the leading ten covering more than 8%. The specimen was primary tumor tissue from the femur. These receptors were collected from a man aged 30 to 45 with osteosarcoma. Both conserved end residues are part of each CDR3. A D gene is named only where the DNA matches it firmly. Not every row has a clone size; where given, it reads once, few, many or a size class.

V	D	J	size	DNA	CDR3
TRBV5-1	TRBD2	TRBJ2-3	-	TGCGCCAGCAGCTTGTGGTCGTCTAGCGGGTCCACAGATACGCAGTATTTT	CASSLWSSSGSTDTQYF
TRBV6-4	TRBD1	TRBJ1-2	few	TGTGCCAGCACCGGACAGGGGCTTCCCAACTATGGCTACACCTTC	CASTGQGLPNYGYTF
TRBV11-2	-	TRBJ2-7	once	TGTGCCAGCAGCCCCTCCTACGAGCAGTACTTC	CASSPSYEQYF
TRBV7-2	-	TRBJ1-5	-	TGTGCCAGCAGCCTCCAGGTAACTAATCAGCCCCAGCATTTT	CASSLQVTNQPQHF
TRBV19	-	TRBJ1-5	-	TGTGCCAGTAGTCCGAGGTACAGCAATCAGCCCCAGCATTTT	CASSPRYSNQPQHF
TRBV7-8	-	TRBJ1-4	-	TGTGCCAGCAGCTTAGCAAACGGGGGTAATGAAAAACTGTTTTTT	CASSLANGGNEKLFF
TRBV19	-	TRBJ1-1	-	TGTGCCACAAAACGGACCCCGGAGGACACTGAAGCTTTCTTT	CATKRTPEDTEAFF
TRBV6-1	-	TRBJ2-3	-	TGTGCCAGCAGTCTTGGAGACGGGTTCACAGATACGCAGTATTTT	CASSLGDGFTDTQYF
TRBV7-9	-	TRBJ2-1	few	TGTGCCAGCAGAGCAGACAGATACAATGAGCAGTTCTTC	CASRADRYNEQFF
TRBV18	TRBD1	TRBJ2-3	-	TGTGCCAGCTCACGGGACAGAGATACGCAGTATTTT	CASSRDRDTQYF
TRBV18	-	TRBJ2-3	-	TGTGCCAGCTCACCCAGGGGCACAGATACGCAGTATTTT	CASSPRGTDTQYF
TRBV29-1	-	TRBJ1-5	-	TGCAGCCCAAGGGACATCGGGCCGCCCCAGCATTTT	CSPRDIGPPQHF
TRBV6-1	-	TRBJ2-1	-	TGTGCCAGCAGAAGGGTATCCTACAATGAGCAGTTCTTC	CASRRVSYNEQFF
TRBV19	-	TRBJ2-1	-	TGTGCCAGTAGTAGCGGTTCCTCCTCCTACAATGAGCAGTTCTTC	CASSSGSSSYNEQFF
TRBV18	-	TRBJ2-3	once	TGTGCCAGCTCACCAGTCCCAGGGGCGACAGATACGCAGTATTTT	CASSPVPGATDTQYF
TRBV5-6	TRBD1	TRBJ1-2	-	TGTGCCAGCAGCTCCGGACAGGCTAACTATGGCTACACCTTC	CASSSGQANYGYTF
TRBV28	-	TRBJ1-6	-	TGTGCCAGCAACCACCCCGAATCACCCCTCCACTTT	CASNHPESPLHF
TRBV7-2	-	TRBJ1-2	-	TGTGCCAGCAGCTTAAACCTGATAGGAGGGAGAGATGGCTACACCTTC	CASSLNLIGGRDGYTF
TRBV27	-	TRBJ1-1	few	TGTGCCAGCAGCCGGGCGGGGAGGACTGAAGCTTTCTTT	CASSRAGRTEAFF
TRBV11-2	TRBD1	TRBJ1-1	-	TGTGCCAGCAGCTCCCGGACAGGGTGGGACACTGAAGCTTTCTTT	CASSSRTGWDTEAFF
TRBV23-1	TRBD1	TRBJ1-4	-	TGCGCCACCGGAAGGGGGGGACAGCGCCACACTCCCCGGTCCAGTCGCGATGAAAAACTGTTTTTT	CATGRGGQRHTPRSSRDEKLFF
TRBV30	TRBD1	TRBJ2-1	-	TGTGCCTGGAAAACCCGGCCAGGGACAGGGATTGGTAATGAGCAGTTCTTC	CAWKTRPGTGIGNEQFF